This TCR beta chain was captured by sequencing in a study of cytomegalovirus exposure and HLA in healthy donors. Study-wide results and limits: When analyzed later, a missense DCLRE1C variant was found to be linked to TCR beta V- and J-gene trimming.

About this clone: What it binds is unknown.

PCR amplification relied on 60 Vbeta primers (plus 13 Jbeta primers). TCRdb's copy holds only in-frame clones and misses some; the assay was immunoSEQ multiplex PCR. The listing records roughly 190,000 clones. Looked up from germline, CDR1 is SGHNT and CDR2 is YYREEE (reference sequence). Trimming pared 0 bases from V and 4 bases from J, leaving 5 bases between. This CDR3 is 13 amino acids long. This chain links TRBV5-4 with TRBJ1-3; D gene ambiguous. The material sequenced was PBMCs. This TCR was sampled from a man between 25 and 39 years old in good health and CMV-seronegative. CDR3 protein: CASSLAGGNTIYF. The CDR3 coding sequence is TGTGCCAGCAGCTTGGCCGGGGGAAACACCATATATTTT.